This T cell receptor (beta chain) was obtained from a study of blood T cell repertoires in COVID-19. CDR1 SGDLS and CDR2 YYNGEE come from the germline V gene. CDR3 length: 12 residues. Deletions cut 3 bases from V and 4 bases from J, with 7 bases between. Profiling relied on immunoSEQ multiplex PCR, and the TCRdb table lists in-frame clones only, not all of them. The table records roughly 440,000 clones, approximately 90% of them present only once. The clonotype originates from a woman between 45 and 65 years old with COVID-19, enrolled during active disease. The chain couples TRBV9 to TRBJ2-5; a weak D match, TRBD2 (5 bases). The source material was peripheral blood. This CDR3 reads CASSGLLETQYF. Written as DNA, the CDR3 is TGTGCCAGCAGCGGACTATTAGAGACCCAGTACTTC.